The TCR beta chain under discussion was sequenced for a study of CD8+CD57+ T cells in acquired aplastic anemia. About the research overall: The study obtained an average of around 3.4 ug of DNA from sorted CD4+ and CD8+ cells.

Findings of the study overall: Between patients and controls, about 30 CD8+ CDR3 sequences were found in common.

Patients sequenced had flow cytometry evidence of CD8+CD57+ cell expansion. Severe acquired aplastic anemia was the diagnosis recorded for all patients. Blood was sampled before the patients had received any therapy. To note about this clonotype: What it binds is not known.

For CDR3 and TCR beta VDJ profiling, genomic DNA was the template used. A single record per CDR3 protein comes from TCRdb applying MiXCR to the reads. The sample comprises more than 150,000 distinct CDR3 sequences, approximately 48% of which are singletons, and 10% to 15% rests with the top ten. The germline V gene encodes CDR1 DFQATT and CDR2 SNEGSKA (reference sequence). The CDR3 consists of 15 residues. The V end lost 5 bases, the J end lost 7 bases, and 23 bases lay between the germline ends. This chain connects TRBV20-1 to TRBJ2-5, with D possibly matching TRBD1 (6 bases). The sample taken for sequencing was sorted CD4+, CD8+, or CD8+CD57+ T cells (not recorded which) from PBMCs. The receptor was isolated from a human donor with aplastic anemia. Here the CDR3 reads CSAQDGQTFLGTQYF. The CDR3 region has the DNA TGCAGTGCTCAAGACGGACAGACCTTTTTGGGGACCCAGTACTTC.